These 9 T cell receptor beta chains originate from one sample sequenced in a study of spatial heterogeneity in lung cancer. TCRdb reprocessed the 5' RACE reads via MiXCR and lists one record per CDR3 protein. The sample contains roughly 5,000 distinct CDR3 sequences, about 15% of which appear only once. Time point described: sample taken at primary tumor resection. Antigens for these TCRs are unknown. Whole-study results and caveats: Higher tumor mutation counts went along with higher counts of expanded intratumoral alpha and beta TCRs.

The sample was lung tumor tissue, taken at surgery. The receptor source for this set is a male donor with early-stage non-small cell lung cancer.

This clonotype showed up many times. Because this beta chain is a stray read in a library intended to capture alpha chains, its abundance should not be given much weight. This chain links TRBV14 with TRBJ1-1, with D possibly matching TRBD1 (6 bases). The CDR3 consists of 13 residues. The V end lost 4 bases, the J end lost 7 bases, and 13 bases lay between the germline ends. Germline CDR1 reads SGHDN; CDR2 reads FVKESK. The CDR3 coding sequence is TGTGCCAGCAGCCCTCCGGGGGGGCTTGAAGCTTTCTTT. Its translation: CASSPPGGLEAFF.

As to this clonotype: The library was built for alpha chains, so this beta chain is an off-target read and its size means little. This chain links TRBV7-9 with TRBJ2-3, with TRBD2 matching over 14 bases. J gave up 7 bases and V 2 bases, and 5 bases lay outside the gene matches. The CDR3 has 16 residues. Germline CDR1 and CDR2: SEHNR and FQNEAQ (reference sequence). The CDR3 nucleotides read TGTGCCAGCAGCTTACCCGGGACTAGCGGGAGTAATACGCAGTATTTT. Amino acid sequence: CASSLPGTSGSNTQYF.

The sample holds many counts of this clonotype. This beta chain is an off-target read within a library intended for alpha chains, so its frequency means little. This chain joins TRBV19 and TRBJ2-3, with D maybe TRBD2 (5 bases). The CDR3 is 14 residues long. The V gene lost 1 base and the J gene lost 0 bases, with 5 bases spanning the gap. Germline V CDR1 and CDR2: LNHDA, SQIVND (reference sequence). CDR3 residues: CASSIAGSTDTQYF. Written as DNA, the CDR3 is TGTGCCAGTAGTATAGCGGGAAGCACAGATACGCAGTATTTT.

The table lists this clonotype with a few counts. The library was built for alpha chains, so this beta chain is an off-target read and its size means little. V is TRBV20-1 and J is TRBJ1-5; D is unresolved. Per the germline V gene, CDR1 is DFQATT and CDR2 is SNEGSKA (reference sequence). Trimming left V 6 bases short and J 6 bases short, with 21 bases between. This CDR3 is 15 amino acids long. The DNA of the CDR3 is TGCAGTGCGTTGGGCCCCGGGAGGGTCGGTCAGCCCCAGCATTTT. Amino acids: CSALGPGRVGQPQHF.

Remarks on this clonotype: In a library made to pick up alpha chains, this beta chain is a stray read with a size that means little. The chain carries TRBV14 and TRBJ2-1; TRBD2 matches 11 bases. Germline loops: CDR1 SGHDN, CDR2 FVKESK. The V gene end was trimmed by 0 bases and the J gene end by 6 bases; junction bases not matched to a gene: 10. The CDR3 sequence is 18 residues long. This CDR3 reads CASSQEGSGRAGPNEQFF. Written as DNA, the CDR3 is TGTGCCAGCAGCCAAGAAGGTAGCGGGAGGGCCGGCCCCAATGAGCAGTTCTTC.

This clonotype occurred a few times. This beta chain is an off-target read within a library intended for alpha chains, so its frequency means little. This chain joins TRBV19 and TRBJ2-7; TRBD1 agrees at 7 bases. Germline V CDR1 and CDR2: LNHDA, SQIVND (reference sequence). This CDR3 region has 14 residues. V lost 5 bases and J lost 5; bases outside the gene matches: 9. DNA of the CDR3: TGTGCCAGTAGTCCCAGAGACAGGGCCCACGAGCAGTACTTC. Protein: CASSPRDRAHEQYF.

This clonotype showed up many times. For a library built for alpha chains, this beta chain is a stray read; little rests on its size. The rearrangement uses TRBV27 and TRBJ2-5, with D unresolved. Germline lookup yields CDR1 MNHEY and CDR2 SMNVEV (reference sequence). Trimming pared 5 bases from V and 5 bases from J, leaving 15 bases between. CDR3 length equals 14 residues. In nucleotides, the CDR3 is TGTGCCAGCAGTGGCGATCCACTCCAGGAGACCCAGTACTTC. This sequence encodes CASSGDPLQETQYF.

This clonotype has more than one count but fewer than ten. This beta chain turned up in a library designed for alpha chains; as an off-target read, its abundance says little. This rearrangement joins TRBV11-2 to TRBJ1-2, with 9 bases matching TRBD1. The CDR3 is 13 residues long. Germline loops: CDR1 SGHAT, CDR2 FQNNGV. Trimming at V came to 4 bases and at J to 5 bases, leaving 2 bases not matched to a gene. In DNA, the CDR3 is TGTGCCAGCAGCTCCGGACAGGGGTATGGCTACACCTTC. The encoded protein is CASSSGQGYGYTF.

In its sample, this clonotype ranks as medium-sized. This beta chain is off target for a library built for alpha chains, so its abundance means little. CDR3 DNA sequence: TGTGCCAGCAGCTTAGCTAATAGAGCGGACACTGAAGCTTTCTTT. This translates into CASSLANRADTEAFF. The chain recombines TRBV7-8 with TRBJ1-1; no firm D call. Germline lookup yields CDR1 SGHVS and CDR2 FQNEAQ. The CDR3 spans 15 residues. V lost 0 bases and J 3 bases, leaving 11 bases between the germline ends.